Below are 26 T cell receptor beta chains sequenced from a single sample in a study of neurological immune-mediated disorders. TCRdb re-called the 5' RACE reads through MiXCR, storing one row per CDR3 protein. The sample carries more than 45,000 distinct CDR3 sequences, about an eighth recorded once. Sequencing was performed on PBMCs. Receptors originate from a man aged 55 to 70 in good health.

At least ten counts were recorded for this clonotype. The genes are TRBV20-1 and TRBJ2-7; tentatively, D is TRBD1 or TRBD2 (5 bases each). This CDR3 region has 11 residues. CDR1 is DFQATT and CDR2 is SNEGSKA in the germline V gene (reference sequence). CDR3 DNA: TGCAGCCCTGTGGGGGCCTACGAGCAGTACTTC. This translates into CSPVGAYEQYF.

The V gene is TRBV18, the J gene TRBJ1-4; 8 bases map to TRBD1. The V segment lost 4 bases and the J segment 7 bases; nucleotides outside the gene matches: 5. Germline CDR1 reads KGHSH; CDR2 reads LQKENI. The CDR3 totals 14 residues. The CDR3 DNA is TGTGCCAGCTCACTGGACAGGGCGGCTGAAAAACTGTTTTTT. This gives the protein CASSLDRAAEKLFF. Complete variable domain (other parts from reference TRBV18 and TRBJ1-4): NAGVMQNPRHLVRRRGQEARLRCSPMKGHSHVYWYRQLPEEGLKFMVYLQKENIIDESGMPKERFSAEFPKEGPSILRIQQVVRGDSAAYFCASSLDRAAEKLFFGSGTQLSVL.

In its sample, this clonotype was seen many times. The chain recombines TRBV4-3 with TRBJ2-2, with D possibly being TRBD1 (6 bases). V lost 4 bases and J lost 0, with 12 bases in between. Germline V gene data show CDR1 as LGHNA and CDR2 as YSLEER. The CDR3 loop spans 16 amino acids. DNA of the CDR3: TGCGCCAGCAGCCCGCGGACAGACGCGAACACCGGGGAGCTGTTTTTT. Translating it yields CASSPRTDANTGELFF.

The gene calls are TRBV6-6 and TRBJ2-7; 16 bases map to TRBD2. The CDR3 is 20 residues long. Germline CDR1 MNHNY, CDR2 SVGAGI (reference sequence). Trimming took 0 bases from V and 6 from J; bases not matched to a gene: 14. CDR3 region: CASSYSQVGTSGGAVSEQYF. The CDR3 nucleotides read TGTGCCAGCAGTTACTCTCAAGTAGGGACTAGCGGGGGGGCCGTCAGCGAGCAGTACTTC.

The chain carries TRBV20-1 and TRBJ2-2, with 9 bases matching TRBD2. The CDR3 loop spans 18 amino acids. The V gene's germline CDR1 is DFQATT and CDR2 SNEGSKA (reference sequence). V dropped 1 base and J dropped 2; count of bases not matched to a gene: 11. The CDR3 loop is CSARASLAGIVNTGELFF. The DNA of the CDR3 is TGCAGTGCTAGAGCTTCGCTAGCGGGGATCGTAAACACCGGGGAGCTGTTTTTT.

Many counts were recorded for this clonotype. The chain combines TRBV5-1 with TRBJ2-1; 8 bases are a match to TRBD2. The CDR3 totals 16 residues. V shed 0 bases, J shed 6 bases, and the junction held 8 bases outside the gene matches. In germline, CDR1 is SGHRS, CDR2 YFSETQ. CDR3 sequence: CASSLASGGLGNEQFF. The CDR3 DNA sequence: TGCGCCAGCAGCTTGGCCTCGGGGGGGCTAGGCAATGAGCAGTTCTTC.

Many counts were recorded for this clonotype. The V call is TRBV7-9, the J call TRBJ1-4; tentative D call: TRBD1 (5 bases). The CDR3 sequence is 15 residues long. Germline V gene lookup returns CDR1 SEHNR and CDR2 FQNEAQ (reference sequence). Trimming left V 2 bases short and J 8 bases short, with 15 bases between. CDR3 sequence: CASSLWVSGAEKLFF. The CDR3 DNA reads TGTGCCAGCAGCTTATGGGTTTCTGGGGCGGAAAAACTGTTTTTT.

This clonotype was picked up many times. The V gene is TRBV5-1, the J gene TRBJ2-3; 9 bases map to TRBD1. This CDR3 comprises 15 residues. Unmatched junction bases numbered 5, after V lost 3 bases and J lost 3 bases. CDR1 and CDR2 (germline): SGHRS, YFSETQ. DNA of the CDR3: TGCGCCAGCAGCTATGGACAGGGGTCTACAGATACGCAGTATTTT. Protein sequence: CASSYGQGSTDTQYF.

There are many counts of this clonotype. The chain links TRBV5-1 to TRBJ2-7; possible D gene TRBD1, 6 bases. Trimming took off 4 bases at V and 6 bases at J, with 20 bases between the two ends. Germline CDR1 reads SGHRS; CDR2 reads YFSETQ. The CDR3 is 15 amino acids. This chain's CDR3 is CASSQGRGSLAEQYF. In DNA form, the CDR3 reads TGCGCCAGCAGCCAAGGTAGGGGGAGCCTCGCCGAGCAGTACTTC.

This clonotype occurred many times. The V and J genes are TRBV29-1 and TRBJ2-5, with D maybe TRBD1 (7 bases). Germline V lookup: CDR1 SQVTM, CDR2 ANQGSEA. The CDR3 contains 12 residues. V shed 6 bases and J shed 5 bases, with 13 bases lying between them. CDR3 nucleotides: TGCAGCGTATTACAGGGGAGGGAGACCCAGTACTTC. It codes for CSVLQGRETQYF.

This clonotype came up many times. V is TRBV20-1 and J is TRBJ1-6; the D is unclear. Trimming removed 0 bases at V and 14 bases at J, with 11 bases between. Germline V gene sequence: CDR1 DFQATT, CDR2 SNEGSKA (reference sequence). The CDR3 runs 12 residues. The CDR3 sequence is CSARDSGRTLHF. In DNA, the CDR3 is TGCAGTGCTAGAGATTCGGGTCGCACCCTCCACTTT.

The V call is TRBV7-9, the J call TRBJ2-5; the D is unclear. There are 13 residues in the CDR3. Trimming pared 2 bases from V and 7 bases from J, leaving 11 bases between. Germline V CDR1 and CDR2: SEHNR, FQNEAQ (reference sequence). The CDR3 DNA reads TGTGCCAGCAGCTTACAAACTGTTAGGACCCAGTACTTC. Translated, it gives CASSLQTVRTQYF.

At least ten counts were recorded for this clonotype. The J gene is TRBJ2-1, the V gene TRBV7-9; 9 nucleotides align to TRBD1. CDR1 and CDR2 from the germline V gene are SEHNR and FQNEAQ (reference sequence). The CDR3 consists of 14 residues. With 6 bases clipped from V and 10 bases from J, the junction kept 10 bases outside the gene matches. The CDR3: CASSSDRGGHEQFF. The CDR3 nucleotides are TGTGCCAGCAGTTCAGACAGGGGGGGACACGAGCAGTTCTTC.

This clonotype was seen at least ten times. The chain is built from TRBV10-3 and TRBJ1-1; 8 bases agree with TRBD1. V shed 2 bases and J 5 bases; nucleotides not matched to a gene: 4. This CDR3 contains 14 residues. The germline V gene encodes CDR1 ENHRY and CDR2 SYGVKD. CDR3 amino acids: CAISEGQGGTEAFF. The DNA for the CDR3 is TGTGCCATCAGTGAGGGACAGGGAGGGACTGAAGCTTTCTTT.

The table lists this clonotype with a few counts. V and J are TRBV3-1 and TRBJ2-6; unclear D gene. CDR3 length: 15 residues. Trimming cost V 6 bases and J 0 bases, with 9 bases left between them. The germline V gene has CDR1 LGHDT and CDR2 YNNKEL (reference sequence). CDR3 sequence (DNA): TGTGCCAGCAGTGGCGAGAGCTCTGGGGCCAACGTCCTGACTTTC. It translates to CASSGESSGANVLTF.

This clonotype was counted many times. The V gene is TRBV20-1, the J gene TRBJ1-1, with D tentatively TRBD1 (6 bases). CDR1 is DFQATT, CDR2 SNEGSKA, per germline (reference sequence). The CDR3 is 12 amino acids. In nucleotides, the CDR3 is TGCACCTTCTGGGGGCAGGGCTCTGAAGCTTTCTTT. Residues: CTFWGQGSEAFF.

This clonotype came up many times. The genes are TRBV5-1 and TRBJ1-4, with TRBD1 matching over 7 bases. J gave up 6 bases and V 0 bases, and 5 bases lay outside the gene matches. This CDR3 contains 15 residues. CDR1 and CDR2 (germline): SGHRS, YFSETQ. CDR3 DNA: TGCGCCAGCAGCTTGGCAGGGCAGGGGGATGAAAAACTGTTTTTT. The encoded protein is CASSLAGQGDEKLFF.

In its sample, this clonotype ranks as medium-sized. The chain combines TRBV7-8 with TRBJ1-1; TRBD1 agrees at 7 bases. Germline assignment: CDR1 SGHVS and CDR2 FQNEAQ. V shed 5 bases and J 1 base; nucleotides not matched to a gene: 4. The CDR3 runs 14 residues. DNA of the CDR3: TGTGCCAGCAGCCCCGGACAGGCGAACACTGAAGCTTTCTTT. This encodes CASSPGQANTEAFF.

In this sample, this clonotype turned up many times. The chain combines TRBV7-9 with TRBJ1-1; D is possibly TRBD1 (5 bases). Germline CDR1 and CDR2: SEHNR and FQNEAQ (reference sequence). V was clipped by 6 bases and J by 4 bases, with 12 bases between them. CDR3 size: 13 residues. CDR3 amino acids: CASSSGHLTEAFF. The CDR3 DNA sequence: TGTGCCAGCAGTTCAGGACATCTCACTGAAGCTTTCTTT. The full variable domain, in which reference TRBV7-9 and TRBJ1-1 provide the parts outside the CDR3, is DTGVSQNPRHKITKRGQNVTFRCDPISEHNRLYWYRQTLGQGPEFLTYFQNEAQLEKSRLLSDRFSAERPKGSFSTLEIQRTEQGDSAMYLCASSSGHLTEAFFGQGTRLTVV.

This clonotype was detected many times. This sequence joins TRBV5-1 and TRBJ2-7, with D tentatively TRBD1 or TRBD2 (5 bases each). The CDR3 consists of 15 residues. The germline gives CDR1 SGHRS, CDR2 YFSETQ. V lost 1 base, J lost 4 bases, and 15 bases lay in between. Here the CDR3 DNA reads TGCGCCAGCAGCTTGACGGCAGGGAGTAAGTACGAGCAGTACTTC. Translating gives CASSLTAGSKYEQYF.

There are many counts of this clonotype. J is TRBJ1-1 and V is TRBV7-3; no definite D call. This CDR3 has 12 residues. The V and J ends lost 4 bases and 12 bases respectively, with 15 bases between them. CDR1 is SGHTA, CDR2 FQGTGA, per germline. CDR3 DNA: TGTGCCAGCAGCTCTCTCGGGCTCCCGACTTTCTTT. Its translation: CASSSLGLPTFF.

This clonotype was detected ten times or more. The chain employs TRBV7-9 and TRBJ1-1, with D perhaps TRBD1 (6 bases). The CDR3 has 16 residues. Germline V gene data show CDR1 as SEHNR and CDR2 as FQNEAQ (reference sequence). Trimming took 2 bases from V and 7 from J, leaving 20 bases between them. For the CDR3, the DNA is TGTGCCAGCAGCTTATGGTCAGGGGCCCGTGAACTTGAAGCTTTCTTT. It yields the protein CASSLWSGARELEAFF.

This clonotype was picked up many times. This sequence may be a read error, since a much larger clone differs from it by one base. The chain is built from TRBV6-2 or TRBV6-3 and TRBJ2-7, with 7 bases aligning to TRBD1. The CDR3 spans 14 residues. Germline V lookup: CDR1 MNHEY, CDR2 SVGEGT. The CDR3 nucleotides read TGTACCAGCTCCATAGCTTGGACAGGACTCGAGCAGTACTTC. It specifies CTSSIAWTGLEQYF.

This clonotype showed up many times. The V and J genes are TRBV12-3 or TRBV12-4 and TRBJ2-6; D gene uncertain. Between the trimmed V and J ends, which lost 3 bases and 0 bases, there was a span of 6 bases. There are 15 residues in the CDR3. The CDR3 sequence is CASSFDISGANVLTF. CDR3 nucleotides: TGTGCCAGCAGTTTCGACATCTCTGGGGCCAACGTCCTGACTTTC.

This rearrangement joins TRBV6-1 to TRBJ2-1; D uncertain. Germline CDR1 and CDR2: MNHNS and SASEGT. The CDR3 sequence is 17 residues long. V was cut by 2 bases and J by 2 bases, with 16 bases left in between. The CDR3 reads CASSELFGPTPYNEQFF. The CDR3 nucleotides read TGTGCCAGCAGTGAACTTTTCGGACCTACACCCTACAATGAGCAGTTCTTC.

The sample holds many counts of this clonotype. The chain employs TRBV7-2 and TRBJ2-1; 8 bases match TRBD2. V was pared by 5 bases and J by 4 bases, with 7 bases of the junction left unmatched. The CDR3 has 15 residues. The V gene's germline CDR1 is SGHTA and CDR2 FQGNSA. CDR3 residues: CASSPLGLAYNEQFF. CDR3 DNA: TGTGCCAGCAGCCCGCTCGGACTAGCATACAATGAGCAGTTCTTC.